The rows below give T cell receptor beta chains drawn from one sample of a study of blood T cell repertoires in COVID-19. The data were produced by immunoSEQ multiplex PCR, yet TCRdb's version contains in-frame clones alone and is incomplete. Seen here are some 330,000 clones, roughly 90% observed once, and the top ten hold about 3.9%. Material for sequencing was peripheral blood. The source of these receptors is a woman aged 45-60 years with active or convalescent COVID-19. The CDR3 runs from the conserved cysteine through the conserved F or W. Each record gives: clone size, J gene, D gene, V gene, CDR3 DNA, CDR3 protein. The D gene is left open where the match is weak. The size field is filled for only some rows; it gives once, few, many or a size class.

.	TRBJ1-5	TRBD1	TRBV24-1	TGTGCCACCAGTGCATCAGGGGGTCCCGGTCAGCCCCAGCATTTT	CATSASGGPGQPQHF
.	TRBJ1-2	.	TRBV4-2	TGTGCCAGCACCCCCCGGGGGGGCAGCAGTGGCTACACCTTC	CASTPRGGSSGYTF
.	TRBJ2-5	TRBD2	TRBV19	TGTGCCAGTAGTCCCCGGGACTACCTACAAGAGACCCAGTACTTC	CASSPRDYLQETQYF
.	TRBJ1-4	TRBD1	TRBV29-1	TGCAGCGTTGAATGGACAGGGACTAATGAAAAACTGTTTTTT	CSVEWTGTNEKLFF
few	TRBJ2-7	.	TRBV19	TGTGCCAGTACCTCCCCAGGGCACTCCTACGAGCAGTACTTC	CASTSPGHSYEQYF
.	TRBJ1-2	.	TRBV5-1	TGCGCCAGCAGCTCTCAAGTGGACAGAAACTATGGCTACACCTTC	CASSSQVDRNYGYTF
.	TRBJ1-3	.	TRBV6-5	TGTGCCAGCAGTCTAACCCTAGACACCATATATTTT	CASSLTLDTIYF
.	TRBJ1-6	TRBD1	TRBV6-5	TGTGCCAGCAGCGGGACAGGCTTTTATAATTCACCCCTCCACTTT	CASSGTGFYNSPLHF
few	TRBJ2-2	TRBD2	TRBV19	TGTGCCAGTAGCGGACTAGCCTCCGGGGAGCTGTTTTTT	CASSGLASGELFF
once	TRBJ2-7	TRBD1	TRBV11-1	TGTGCCAGTACGGACAGGGCCTACGAGCAGTACTTC	CASTDRAYEQYF
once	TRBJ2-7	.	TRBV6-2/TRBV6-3	TGTGCCAGCAGCTCCCCGTGGCCAGGGGCCGAGCAGTACTTC	CASSSPWPGAEQYF
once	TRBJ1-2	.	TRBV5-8	TGTGCCAGCAGGGCCACAGGGACCTATGGCTACACCTTC	CASRATGTYGYTF
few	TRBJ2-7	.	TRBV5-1	TGCGCCAGCAGCCTTAGAGGCACCGTTCCCTACGAGCAGTACTTC	CASSLRGTVPYEQYF
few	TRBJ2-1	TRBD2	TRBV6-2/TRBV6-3	TGTGCCAGCAGTTACGCGGGACTAGCGGGGAATGAGCAGTTCTTC	CASSYAGLAGNEQFF
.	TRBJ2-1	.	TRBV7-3	TGTGCCAGCAGCCCTACCATGTTGGATGAGCAGTTCTTC	CASSPTMLDEQFF
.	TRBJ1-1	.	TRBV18	TGTGCCAGCTCACGGTGGACAGTGAACACTGAAGCTTTCTTT	CASSRWTVNTEAFF
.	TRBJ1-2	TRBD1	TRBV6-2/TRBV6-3	TGTGCCAGCAGTTACACCGACAGGGGGCATGGCTACACCTTC	CASSYTDRGHGYTF
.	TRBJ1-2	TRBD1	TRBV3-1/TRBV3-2	TGTGCCAGCAGCCAAGACAGGGGGAGCGGCTACACCTTC	CASSQDRGSGYTF
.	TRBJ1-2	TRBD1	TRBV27	TGTGCCAGCAGTCCTACAGGGGGCTATGGCTACACCTTC	CASSPTGGYGYTF
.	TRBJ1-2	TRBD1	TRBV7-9	TGTGCCAGCAGCCCCTCGACAGGGCCTGGCTATGGCTACACCTTC	CASSPSTGPGYGYTF
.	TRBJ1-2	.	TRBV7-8	TGTGCCAGCAGCTTACTCGTCCTGCGGGGGGACGATGGCTACACCTTC	CASSLLVLRGDDGYTF
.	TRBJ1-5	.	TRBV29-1	TGCAGCGCCCGGGACAACCACAATCAGCCCCAGCATTTT	CSARDNHNQPQHF
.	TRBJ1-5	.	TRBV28	TGTGCCAGCAGTTCTATTACAGGGTATGGTAATCAGCCCCAGCATTTT	CASSSITGYGNQPQHF
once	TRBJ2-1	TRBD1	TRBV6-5	TGTGCCAGCAGTCACCGTGGACAGGGGGCTATTGGGCAGTTCTTC	CASSHRGQGAIGQFF
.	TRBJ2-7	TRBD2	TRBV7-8	TGTGCCAGCAGTTTGACTAGCGGGAGGACCTACGAGCAGTACTTC	CASSLTSGRTYEQYF
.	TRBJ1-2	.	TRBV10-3	TGTGCCATGAGCAGGGAGGAGAACGTCTATGGCTACACCTTC	CAMSREENVYGYTF
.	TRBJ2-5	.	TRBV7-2	TGTGCCAGCAGCCCCACAGTCCAGACCCAGTACTTC	CASSPTVQTQYF
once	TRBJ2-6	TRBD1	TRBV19	TGTGCCAGTAGTGGGGGCGGACAGGGGTCCTCTGGGGCCAACGTCCTGACTTTC	CASSGGGQGSSGANVLTF
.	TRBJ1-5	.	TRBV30	TGTGCCTGGAGTTTCTCAGATCAGCCCCAGCATTTT	CAWSFSDQPQHF
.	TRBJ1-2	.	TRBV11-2	TGTGCCAGCAGCCCCTGGACAAACGGCTACACCTTC	CASSPWTNGYTF
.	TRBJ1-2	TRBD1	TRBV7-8	TGTGCCAGCAGCGTATCGGGTTCGGGACAGGGGACCTATGGCTACACCTTC	CASSVSGSGQGTYGYTF
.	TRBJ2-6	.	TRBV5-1	TGCGCCAGTCGGTCTGGGGCCAACGTCCTGACTTTC	CASRSGANVLTF
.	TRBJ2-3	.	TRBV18	TGTGCCAGCTCACCACCCAATACTGCAGATACGCAGTATTTT	CASSPPNTADTQYF
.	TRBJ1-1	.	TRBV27	TGTGCCAGCAGTTTAACCGAGACAGGGAACACTGAAGCTTTCTTT	CASSLTETGNTEAFF
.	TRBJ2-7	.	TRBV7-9	TGTGCCAGCAGCGAGGAGTGGACAGAGCAGTACTTC	CASSEEWTEQYF
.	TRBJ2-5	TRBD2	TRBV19	TGTGCCAGTAGGGCTAGCGGGGTGGGGGAGACCCAGTACTTC	CASRASGVGETQYF
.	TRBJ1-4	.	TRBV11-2	TGTGCCAGCAGCTTAGGGGGGACTTTAAATGAAAAACTGTTTTTT	CASSLGGTLNEKLFF
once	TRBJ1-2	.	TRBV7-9	TGTGCCAGCAGCTTTCTACAGGATACCTATGGCTACACCTTC	CASSFLQDTYGYTF
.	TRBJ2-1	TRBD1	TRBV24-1	TGTGCCACCAGTGACCCGGTTGGACGGGGTACAGGGGGGGAGCAGTTCTTC	CATSDPVGRGTGGEQFF
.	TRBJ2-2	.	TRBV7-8	TGTGCCAGCCCCTTTGATGCGGGCGGGGAGCTGTTTTTT	CASPFDAGGELFF
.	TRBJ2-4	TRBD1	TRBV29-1	TGCAGCGTTGGGGACAGGGCGGGCAAAAACATTCAGTACTTC	CSVGDRAGKNIQYF
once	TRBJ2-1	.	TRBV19	TGTGCCAGTACTCCGCGGGGGCCCTACAATGAGCAGTTCTTC	CASTPRGPYNEQFF
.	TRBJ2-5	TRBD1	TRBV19	TGTGCCAGTAGTGGACAGGGATGGGAGACCCAGTACTTC	CASSGQGWETQYF
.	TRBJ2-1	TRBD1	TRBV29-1	TGCAGCGTTGGAGCAAGGGTAGGACAGGGGAGGAACTACAATGAGCAGTTCTTC	CSVGARVGQGRNYNEQFF
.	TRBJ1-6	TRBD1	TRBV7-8	TGTGCCAGCAGCGAGAGGTGGACAGGGGAATGGAATAATTCACCCCTCCACTTT	CASSERWTGEWNNSPLHF